This TCR beta chain was identified in a study of Ad26.COV2.S vaccination and SARS-CoV-2 variants. On the study more broadly: Among those in the COV1001 Ad26.COV2.S trial arm was the donor.

Germline lookup yields CDR1 SGHTA and CDR2 FQGNSA. V was pared by 5 bases and J by 1 base, with 8 bases between. The CDR3 totals 13 residues. Treatment here: 15 to 20 received Ad26.COV2.S at low or high dose, single or two shots; roughly 5 received placebo; per-sample allocation not given. Collection of the samples took place on day 63 after the first injection of vaccine or placebo. Generated by immunoSEQ multiplex PCR, the TCRdb table keeps only in-frame clones and is missing some. The sample lists around 450,000 clones, 90% occurring once. This receptor was taken from a person between 18 and 60 years old who received the Ad26.COV2.S COVID-19 vaccine or a placebo. The source was peripheral blood, collected in a trial of Ad26.COV2.S vaccine versus placebo. This rearrangement joins TRBV7-2 to TRBJ1-1, with unresolved D. CDR3 sequence reads: CASSRDRNTEAFF. In nucleotides, the CDR3 is TGTGCCAGCAGCCGCGACCGGAACACTGAAGCTTTCTTT.